Each of the 29 T cell receptor beta chains below was sequenced from the same sample in a study of human T cells and chemical hapten exposure. The time point here: patch test 3, about 24 weeks after DPC sensitization. Noted treatment: therapeutic diphenylcyclopropenone sensitization with weekly scalp DPC. MiXCR was run by TCRdb on the RACE reads, yielding one entry per CDR3 protein. This table has tens of thousands of distinct CDR3 sequences, 10% to 15% appearing once. The sample in question was whole blood, obtained in connection with sensitization to the hapten diphenylcyclopropenone (DPC). The receptors derive from a woman in her forties or fifties with alopecia areata. Some clones in this sample may be carry-over from other donors' samples.

This clonotype has ten or more counts. V gene TRBV12-5 combines with J gene TRBJ1-5, with D possibly matching TRBD1 (6 bases). CDR1 is LGHNT, CDR2 FRNRAP, per germline. This CDR3 is 13 amino acids long. V was shortened by 4 bases and J by 8 bases, with 12 bases between the two germline ends. CDR3 nucleotide sequence: TGTGCTAGTGGTTACAGGGAGGGCAAGCCCCAGCATTTT. Its protein product is CASGYREGKPQHF.

This clonotype was counted only a few times. The chain couples TRBV4-1 to TRBJ1-3, with TRBD1 matching 8 bases. The CDR3 runs 15 residues. With V trimmed by 0 bases and J by 4 bases, 2 bases remained unmatched. Germline V gene sequence: CDR1 MGHRA, CDR2 YSYEKL. The CDR3 protein is CASSQDGTGGNTIYF. The CDR3 DNA reads TGCGCCAGCAGCCAAGATGGGACAGGAGGAAACACCATATATTTT.

The chain combines TRBV20-1 with TRBJ2-3; 8 nucleotides match TRBD2. V shed 5 bases, J shed 1 base, and the junction held 8 bases outside the gene matches. Germline CDR1 and CDR2: DFQATT and SNEGSKA (reference sequence). This CDR3 is 15 amino acids long. The CDR3 nucleotides are TGCAGTGCTCTCACTCACGGGGGGGGCACAGATACGCAGTATTTT. Protein product: CSALTHGGGTDTQYF.

The gene calls are TRBV12-3 or TRBV12-4 and TRBJ2-7, with a weak D call TRBD2 (6 bases). V lost 5 bases to trimming and J lost 5 bases, with 16 bases between them. The CDR3 is 14 residues long. As DNA, the CDR3 is TGTGCCAGCAGTCCCCGGGACTTCGGCCACGAGCAGTACTTC. It yields the protein CASSPRDFGHEQYF.

This clonotype was observed at least ten times. V and J are TRBV6-6 and TRBJ2-1; D is perhaps TRBD1 or TRBD2 (5 bases each). CDR3 length: 13 residues. Trimming cost V 6 bases and J 2 bases, with 8 bases left between them. Per germline, CDR1 MNHNY and CDR2 SVGAGI (reference sequence). The CDR3 DNA reads as TGTGCCAGCAGCCGGGACGCCTACAATGAGCAGTTCTTC. It encodes CASSRDAYNEQFF.

This clonotype occurred a few times. The CDR3 coding sequence is TGCAGCGTCTGGAAGGGGGCAATTACTGAAGCTTTCTTT. Amino acid sequence: CSVWKGAITEAFF. The rearrangement uses TRBV29-1 and TRBJ1-1; 7 positions agree with TRBD1. The CDR3 contains 13 residues. The germline gives CDR1 SQVTM, CDR2 ANQGSEA. The V and J ends lost 6 bases and 5 bases, in that order; junction bases with no gene match: 9. Drawing the rest from reference TRBV29-1 and TRBJ1-1, the complete variable domain is SAVISQKPSRDICQRGTSLTIQCQVDSQVTMMFWYRQQPGQSLTLIATANQGSEATYESGFVIDKFPISRPNLTFSTLTVSNMSPEDSSIYLCSVWKGAITEAFFGQGTRLTVV.

This clonotype was detected ten times or more. This chain joins TRBV5-6 and TRBJ2-1; TRBD2 agrees at 7 bases. Germline CDR1 and CDR2: SGHDT and YYEEEE. The length of the CDR3 is 16 residues. The trim removed 0 bases at V and 9 bases at J, leaving 12 bases unmatched. The CDR3 region is CASSLAFRGSFGEQFF. The CDR3 DNA follows: TGTGCCAGCAGCTTGGCGTTTCGCGGGAGTTTCGGTGAGCAGTTCTTC.

There are a few counts of this clonotype. The chain carries TRBV7-2 and TRBJ2-3; D is ambiguous. The germline V and J ends were trimmed by 2 bases and 7 bases, with 10 bases remaining between them. Germline V gene data show CDR1 as SGHTA and CDR2 as FQGNSA. The CDR3 is 13 residues long. The CDR3 DNA follows: TGTGCCAGCAGCTTAAATGGTCGGCATACGCAGTATTTT. Residues: CASSLNGRHTQYF.

This clonotype occurred once. This chain links TRBV20-1 with TRBJ2-2; D may be TRBD1 (5 bases). The CDR3 loop spans 14 amino acids. V lost 0 bases and J lost 4, with 9 bases in between. Germline CDR1 is DFQATT and CDR2 is SNEGSKA (reference sequence). The CDR3 nucleotides read TGCAGTGCTAGAGATAGGGGATTCACCGGGGAGCTGTTTTTT. It translates to CSARDRGFTGELFF.

This clonotype was counted at least ten times. The chain combines TRBV12-3 or TRBV12-4 with TRBJ2-2; D remains unclear. The CDR3 is 13 residues long. Trimming removed 6 bases from V and 3 bases from J, with 8 bases in between. CDR3 sequence: CASRFLDTGELFF. CDR3 in DNA: TGTGCCAGCAGGTTCTTAGACACCGGGGAGCTGTTTTTT.

V usage is TRBV6-5 and J usage is TRBJ1-1; D is uncertain. Germline-derived CDR1 and CDR2 are MNHEY and SVGAGI. The CDR3 covers 11 residues. V was clipped by 6 bases and J by 5 bases, with 7 bases between them. CDR3 residues: CASRRETEAFF. The CDR3 coding sequence is TGTGCCAGCAGAAGGGAAACTGAAGCTTTCTTT.

This clonotype was found many times. The chain carries TRBV5-1 and TRBJ2-4; the D is unclear. Germline CDR1 reads SGHRS; CDR2 reads YFSETQ. V was pared by 3 bases and J by 0 bases, with 7 bases between. This CDR3 is built from 14 residues. The CDR3 nucleotides read TGCGCCAGCAGCTCTGAAATAGCCAAAAACATTCAGTACTTC. This gives the protein CASSSEIAKNIQYF. Together with reference TRBV5-1 and TRBJ2-4, the CDR3 gives the full variable domain: KAGVTQTPRYLIKTRGQQVTLSCSPISGHRSVSWYQQTPGQGLQFLFEYFSETQRNKGNFPGRFSGRQFSNSRSEMNVSTLELGDSALYLCASSSEIAKNIQYFGAGTRLSVL.

As for this clonotype: A read error may be the cause here, since a much bigger clone is one base away. The chain joins TRBV9 to TRBJ2-4; D not certain. The end of the DNA aligns better with TRBJ2-1, so the J call may be wrong. CDR1 is SGDLS, CDR2 YYNGEE, per germline. The CDR3 consists of 13 residues. The CDR3 region has the DNA TGTGCCAGCAGCATGGACCCCCAAAACATTCAGTTCTTC. Its protein is CASSMDPQNIQFF.

This clonotype was found a few times. V usage is TRBV7-9 and J usage is TRBJ2-3; 9 positions agree with TRBD2. The CDR3 totals 16 residues. Looked up from germline, CDR1 is SEHNR and CDR2 is FQNEAQ (reference sequence). V was pared by 7 bases and J by 4 bases, with 12 bases of the junction left unmatched. Here the CDR3 DNA reads TGTGCCAGCACCCCACTGATTAGCGGGAGTGCAGATACGCAGTATTTT. Its translation is CASTPLISGSADTQYF.

This clonotype was seen a handful of times. The chain has TRBV12-5 and TRBJ2-1; the D gene is possibly TRBD1 (6 bases). This CDR3 region has 13 residues. CDR1 is LGHNT, CDR2 FRNRAP, per germline. V gave up 5 bases and J gave up 3 bases, with 8 bases separating them. The CDR3 sequence: CASGKDSYNEQFF. Written as DNA, the CDR3 is TGTGCTAGTGGTAAGGACAGCTACAATGAGCAGTTCTTC. The full variable domain, in which reference TRBV12-5 and TRBJ2-1 provide the parts outside the CDR3, is DARVTQTPRHKVTEMGQEVTMRCQPILGHNTVFWYRQTMMQGLELLAYFRNRAPLDDSGMPKDRFSAEMPDATLATLKIQPSEPRDSAVYFCASGKDSYNEQFFGPGTRLTVL.

This clonotype was detected a few times. The chain employs TRBV29-1 and TRBJ1-4, with 9 bases matching TRBD1. The CDR3 covers 12 residues. V trimming: 7 bases; J trimming: 5 bases; junction bases outside the gene matches: 2. The germline V gene has CDR1 SQVTM and CDR2 ANQGSEA. Written as DNA, the CDR3 is TGCAGCGGCGGGACAGGGAATGAAAAACTGTTTTTT. The encoded protein is CSGGTGNEKLFF.

This clonotype was seen repeatedly, ten times or more. The genes are TRBV6-5 and TRBJ2-1; tentative D call: TRBD2 (6 bases). The germline V gene encodes CDR1 MNHEY and CDR2 SVGAGI. V shed 2 bases and J shed 9 bases, with 14 bases lying between them. There are 14 residues in the CDR3. In DNA, the CDR3 is TGTGCCAGCAGTTACGGGGGAGGTCGCGGTGAGCAGTTCTTC. This encodes CASSYGGGRGEQFF.

The sample holds a few counts of this clonotype. This chain connects TRBV20-1 to TRBJ2-1; 10 bases match TRBD2. Germline lookup yields CDR1 DFQATT and CDR2 SNEGSKA (reference sequence). The CDR3 runs 14 residues. The V and J ends lost 3 bases and 4 bases, in that order; junction bases with no gene match: 3. The CDR3 sequence: CSARLAGVYNEQFF. The CDR3 coding sequence is TGCAGTGCTAGGCTAGCGGGAGTTTACAATGAGCAGTTCTTC.

The rearrangement links TRBV7-2 to TRBJ2-1; D might be TRBD1 (5 bases). The CDR3 sequence is 15 residues long. Trimming pared 5 bases from V and 4 bases from J, leaving 15 bases between. The germline V gene has CDR1 SGHTA and CDR2 FQGNSA. CDR3 in DNA: TGTGCCAGCAGCCGCGTTAGGGGCCTGTACAATGAGCAGTTCTTC. Residues: CASSRVRGLYNEQFF.

This clonotype has a handful of counts. The chain combines TRBV5-6 with TRBJ2-3, with 11 bases matching TRBD1. The CDR3 spans 17 residues. Trimming took 4 bases from V and 5 from J; bases not matched to a gene: 12. CDR1 and CDR2 (germline): SGHDT, YYEEEE. DNA for the CDR3: TGTGCCAGCAGCCCGCTTTTCGGACAGGGGGCGAGAGATACGCAGTATTTT. This sequence encodes CASSPLFGQGARDTQYF.

The sample holds a few counts of this clonotype. The J gene is TRBJ2-7, the V gene TRBV6-2 or TRBV6-3; D is undetermined. V was cut by 9 bases and J by 0 bases, with 12 bases left in between. Germline V lookup: CDR1 MNHEY, CDR2 SVGEGT. The CDR3 contains 13 residues. In nucleotides, the CDR3 is TGTGCCAGTCGCGACTCGAGCTCCTACGAGCAGTACTTC. Translated, it gives CASRDSSSYEQYF.

As regards this clonotype: This likely comes from a read error, as the CDR3 has no conserved phenylalanine or tryptophan at its end. J is TRBJ2-1 and V is TRBV20-1; 8 positions agree with TRBD2. V dropped 3 bases and J dropped 9; count of bases not matched to a gene: 4. There are 12 residues in the CDR3. Germline lookup yields CDR1 DFQATT and CDR2 SNEGSKA (reference sequence). CDR3: CSASEAGVEQFL. The CDR3 bases are TGCAGTGCTAGTGAAGCGGGAGTTGAGCAGTTCTTA.

This clonotype was detected only a few times. The genes are TRBV7-6 and TRBJ2-1; D may be TRBD2 (6 bases). V lost 5 bases, J lost 2 bases, and 13 bases lay in between. Germline CDR1 reads SGHVS; CDR2 reads FNYEAQ. This CDR3 region has 15 residues. The CDR3 loop is CASSLRDSAYNEQFF. CDR3 DNA: TGTGCCAGCAGCCTCCGGGACTCAGCCTACAATGAGCAGTTCTTC.

The chain recombines TRBV28 with TRBJ2-7; maybe TRBD1 (5 bases). CDR3 length: 15 amino acids. Trimming took 3 bases from V and 1 from J, leaving 13 bases between them. Germline V CDR1 and CDR2: MDHEN, SYDVKM. CDR3 sequence (DNA): TGTGCCAGCAGTTTTAGACAGTCGTTTTCCTACGAGCAGTACTTC. Protein product: CASSFRQSFSYEQYF.

This clonotype has at least ten counts. The J gene is TRBJ2-3, the V gene TRBV6-1, with a tentative D call TRBD2 (5 bases). V lost 0 bases, J lost 3 bases, and 10 bases lay in between. Germline lookup yields CDR1 MNHNS and CDR2 SASEGT. The length of the CDR3 is 15 residues. As DNA, the CDR3 is TGTGCCAGCAGTGAAGCGCGGTGGACTACAGATACGCAGTATTTT. Protein product: CASSEARWTTDTQYF.

In this sample, this clonotype turned up many times. The DNA of the CDR3 is TGTGCCAGTACGGACGACCTCGGGGAGCAGTACTTC. Amino acids: CASTDDLGEQYF. The chain has TRBV9 and TRBJ2-7; D is undetermined. V dropped 8 bases and J dropped 7 bases, with 16 bases sitting between them. The CDR3 is 12 residues long. Germline values: CDR1 SGDLS, CDR2 YYNGEE.

The J gene is TRBJ1-1, the V gene TRBV7-9; D is perhaps TRBD1 (6 bases). CDR1 is SEHNR, CDR2 FQNEAQ, per germline (reference sequence). The CDR3 spans 15 residues. V lost 2 bases and J 1 base, leaving 11 bases between the germline ends. The CDR3 is CASSLSATGNTEAFF. In nucleotides, the CDR3 is TGTGCCAGCAGCTTAAGTGCGACAGGGAACACTGAAGCTTTCTTT.

This clonotype was seen repeatedly, ten times or more. CDR3 nucleotide sequence: TGTGCCACCAGTGATTGGAAAAGCGGGAGGGCCGGGAACAATGAGCAGTTCTTC. Protein product: CATSDWKSGRAGNNEQFF. This sequence joins TRBV24-1 and TRBJ2-1, with 10 bases identical to TRBD2. The germline V gene has CDR1 KGHDR and CDR2 SFDVKD. V was pared by 2 bases and J by 5 bases, with 11 bases of the junction left unmatched. This CDR3 contains 18 residues.

The chain joins TRBV7-6 to TRBJ2-5, with 10 bases identical to TRBD1. Germline V gives CDR1 SGHVS, CDR2 FNYEAQ. V lost 3 bases, J lost 5 bases, and 6 bases stayed unmatched. The CDR3 is made up of 15 amino acids. The chain's CDR3 is CASSFGQGVFETQYF. DNA of the CDR3: TGTGCCAGCAGCTTTGGACAGGGGGTATTCGAGACCCAGTACTTC. Using reference TRBV7-6 and TRBJ2-5 for the parts outside the CDR3, the full variable domain is GAGVSQSPRYKVTKRGQDVALRCDPISGHVSLYWYRQALGQGPEFLTYFNYEAQQDKSGLPNDRFSAERPEGSISTLTIQRTEQRDSAMYRCASSFGQGVFETQYFGPGTRLLVL.